The TCR beta chain described here comes from a study of blood T cell repertoires in COVID-19. In the study overall: Sample material is recorded as cDNA or gDNA derived from T cells, B-cell-depleted T cells, or PBMCs.

Seattle researchers signed up patients amid active infection and tracked them longitudinally. V lost 0 bases and J lost 7, with 9 bases in between. The CDR3 totals 13 residues. Germline CDR1 and CDR2: LGHDT and YNNKEL (reference sequence). Some clones are missing from TCRdb's copy, which holds only in-frame ones; the method was immunoSEQ multiplex PCR. In the table there are more than 95,000 clones, about four fifths of which are singletons. The sequenced sample consisted of peripheral blood. The receptor comes from a man aged 25-45 years with COVID-19, enrolled during active disease. J is TRBJ1-1 and V is TRBV3-1 (or the pseudogene TRBV3-2); no clear D. CDR3 protein: CASSQDERSEAFF. The CDR3 coding sequence is TGTGCCAGCAGCCAAGATGAACGGAGTGAAGCTTTCTTT.